A single sample is the source of the 3 T cell receptor beta chains below, sequenced in a study of CD8+ T cells in alopecia areata. Treatment indicated: oral pan-JAK inhibitor, 5-10 mg twice daily. The authors extracted RNA and reverse transcribed it into cDNA as the sequencing template. Repertoires were generated with immunoSEQ multiplex PCR, while TCRdb's copy carries only in-frame clones and drops some. The repertoire holds over 250,000 clones, with 60% as singletons. The sequences come from CD4+ T cells sorted from blood, collected at approximately week 51, from a patient treated with tofacitinib. The receptor source for this set is a human donor with alopecia areata.

This chain connects TRBV29-1 to TRBJ2-7; 8 bases match TRBD1. Per the germline V gene, CDR1 is SQVTM and CDR2 is ANQGSEA. The length of the CDR3 is 14 residues. Germline trimming cut 4 bases from V and 6 bases from J; bases unmatched to any gene: 11. CDR3 amino acids: CSVVRWTGSPEQYF. The CDR3, as DNA: TGCAGCGTTGTGAGATGGACAGGGAGCCCCGAGCAGTACTTC.

This chain uses TRBV5-1 with TRBJ1-3; D possibly corresponds to TRBD1 (5 bases). The CDR3 spans 15 residues. Deletions cut 0 bases from V and 0 bases from J, with 7 bases between. Germline CDR1 SGHRS, CDR2 YFSETQ. Written as DNA, the CDR3 is TGCGCCAGCAGCTTGGGGGGGAACTCTGGAAACACCATATATTTT. Protein: CASSLGGNSGNTIYF.

The chain has TRBV6-1 and TRBJ1-2; D call uncertain. Germline CDR1 MNHNS, CDR2 SASEGT. The CDR3 totals 11 residues. The V end lost 2 bases, the J end lost 7 bases, and 5 bases lay between the germline ends. CDR3 bases: TGTGCCAGCAGTGAAATGATTGGCTACACCTTC. Translation gives CASSEMIGYTF.